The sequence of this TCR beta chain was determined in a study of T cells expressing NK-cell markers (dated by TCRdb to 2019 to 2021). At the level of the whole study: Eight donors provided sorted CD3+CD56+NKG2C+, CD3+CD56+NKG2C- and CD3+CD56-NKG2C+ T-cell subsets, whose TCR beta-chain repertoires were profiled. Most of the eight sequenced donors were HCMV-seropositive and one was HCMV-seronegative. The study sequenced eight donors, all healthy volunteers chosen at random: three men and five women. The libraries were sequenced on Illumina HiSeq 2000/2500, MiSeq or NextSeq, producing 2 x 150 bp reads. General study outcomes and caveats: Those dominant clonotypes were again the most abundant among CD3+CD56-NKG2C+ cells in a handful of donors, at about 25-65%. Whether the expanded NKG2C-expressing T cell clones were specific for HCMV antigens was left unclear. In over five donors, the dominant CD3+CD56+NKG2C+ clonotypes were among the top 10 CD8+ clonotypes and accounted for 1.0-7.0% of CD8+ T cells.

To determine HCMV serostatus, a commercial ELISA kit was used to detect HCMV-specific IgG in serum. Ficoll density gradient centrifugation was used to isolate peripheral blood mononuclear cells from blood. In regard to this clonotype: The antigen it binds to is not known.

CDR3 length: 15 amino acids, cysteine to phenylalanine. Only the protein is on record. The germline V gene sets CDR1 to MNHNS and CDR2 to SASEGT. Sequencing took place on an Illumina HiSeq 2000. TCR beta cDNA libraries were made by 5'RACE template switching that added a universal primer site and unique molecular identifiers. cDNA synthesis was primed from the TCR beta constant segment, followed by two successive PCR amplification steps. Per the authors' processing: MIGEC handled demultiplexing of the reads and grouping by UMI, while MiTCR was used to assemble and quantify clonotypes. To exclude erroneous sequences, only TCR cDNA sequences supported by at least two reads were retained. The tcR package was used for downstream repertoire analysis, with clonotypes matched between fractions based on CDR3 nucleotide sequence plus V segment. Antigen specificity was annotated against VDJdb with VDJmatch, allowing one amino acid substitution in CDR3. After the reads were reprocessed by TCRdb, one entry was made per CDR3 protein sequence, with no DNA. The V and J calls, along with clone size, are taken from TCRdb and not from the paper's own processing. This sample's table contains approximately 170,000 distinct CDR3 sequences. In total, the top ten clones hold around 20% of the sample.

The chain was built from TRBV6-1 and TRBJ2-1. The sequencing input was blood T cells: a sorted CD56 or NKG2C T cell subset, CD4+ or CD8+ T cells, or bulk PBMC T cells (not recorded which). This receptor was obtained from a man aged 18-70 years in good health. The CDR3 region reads CASSELMEAILKQFF.